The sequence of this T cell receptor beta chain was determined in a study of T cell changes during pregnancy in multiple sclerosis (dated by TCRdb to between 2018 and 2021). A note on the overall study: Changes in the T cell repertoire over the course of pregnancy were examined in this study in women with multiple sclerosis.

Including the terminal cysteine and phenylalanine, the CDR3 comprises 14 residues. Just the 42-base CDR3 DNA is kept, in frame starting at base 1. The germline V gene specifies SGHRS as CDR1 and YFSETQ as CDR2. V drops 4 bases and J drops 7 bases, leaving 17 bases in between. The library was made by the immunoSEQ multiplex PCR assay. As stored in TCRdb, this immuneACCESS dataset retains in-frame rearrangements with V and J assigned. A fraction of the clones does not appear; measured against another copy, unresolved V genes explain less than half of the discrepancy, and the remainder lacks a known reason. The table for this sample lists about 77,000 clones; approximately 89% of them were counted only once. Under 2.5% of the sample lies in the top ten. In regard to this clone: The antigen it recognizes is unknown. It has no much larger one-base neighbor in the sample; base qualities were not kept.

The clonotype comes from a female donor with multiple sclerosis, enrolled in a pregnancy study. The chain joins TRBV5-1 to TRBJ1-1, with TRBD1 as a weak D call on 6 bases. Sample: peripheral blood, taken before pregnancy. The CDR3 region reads CASSEQGPLGEAFF. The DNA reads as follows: TGCGCCAGCAGCGAACAGGGACCCCTAGGTGAAGCTTTCTTT.